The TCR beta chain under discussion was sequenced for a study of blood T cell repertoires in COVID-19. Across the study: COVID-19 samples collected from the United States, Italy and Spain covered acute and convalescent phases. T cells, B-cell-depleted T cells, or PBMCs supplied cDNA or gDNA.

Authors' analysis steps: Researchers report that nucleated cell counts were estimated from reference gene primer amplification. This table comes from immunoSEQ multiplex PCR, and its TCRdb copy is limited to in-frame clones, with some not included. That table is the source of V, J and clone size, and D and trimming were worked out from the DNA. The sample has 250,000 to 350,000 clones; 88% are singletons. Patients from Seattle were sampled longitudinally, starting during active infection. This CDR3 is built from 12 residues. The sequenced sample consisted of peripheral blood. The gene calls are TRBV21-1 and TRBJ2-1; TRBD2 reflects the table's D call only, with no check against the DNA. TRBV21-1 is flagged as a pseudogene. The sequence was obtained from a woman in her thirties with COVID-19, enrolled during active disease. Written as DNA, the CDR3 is TGTGCCAGCAGCAAAGGAGGCGATGAGCAGTTCTTC. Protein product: CASSKGGDEQFF.